Each of the 19 T cell receptor beta chains below was sequenced from the same sample in a study of cytomegalovirus exposure and HLA in healthy donors. Primers: 60 Vbeta forward and 13 Jbeta reverse. Produced via immunoSEQ multiplex PCR; TCRdb's table is partial and in-frame only. Here the sample spans 150,000 to 160,000 clones, approximately 72% being singletons. The sequencing sample was made of PBMCs. The receptors derive from a young man in good health and CMV-seronegative.

The rearrangement joins TRBV6-5 to TRBJ2-1; tentative D call: TRBD1 (5 bases). Trimming took 0 bases from V and 11 from J, leaving 11 bases between them. Germline V gene sequence: CDR1 MNHEY, CDR2 SVGAGI. The CDR3 has 13 residues. The DNA of the CDR3 is TGTGCCAGCAGTTACTCGTTCGCAGGGAAGCAGTTCTTC. Its translation is CASSYSFAGKQFF.

Turning to this clone: An end of the junction does not agree with germline; a read error may underlie this. This chain joins TRBV19 and TRBJ2-5; TRBD2 agrees at 11 bases. The CDR3 extends over 12 amino acids. From germline, CDR1 is LNHDA and CDR2 SQIVND (reference sequence). The CDR3 is CARSGGGETQYF. In DNA, the CDR3 is TGTGCCCGTAGCGGGGGGGGCGAGACCCAGTACTTC.

This clone was observed a few times. This chain links TRBV6-1 with TRBJ2-7, with unresolved D. Trimming removed 7 bases at V and 7 bases at J, with 11 bases between. This CDR3 spans 11 amino acids. CDR1 MNHNS and CDR2 SASEGT come from the germline V gene. In nucleotides, the CDR3 is TGTGCCAGCACGTTCGCCGGAGAGCAGTACGTC. This sequence encodes CASTFAGEQYV.

This clone was seen a handful of times. This rearrangement joins TRBV11-3 to TRBJ2-3; D is perhaps TRBD1 (6 bases). Trimming pared 1 base from V and 4 bases from J, leaving 12 bases between. Germline CDR1 is SGHNT and CDR2 is YENEEA. This CDR3 spans 15 amino acids. In DNA form, the CDR3 reads TGTGCCAGCAGCTTAGGAGGGGGACGGGCAGATACGCAGTATTTT. Encoded protein: CASSLGGGRADTQYF.

The chain employs TRBV7-9 and TRBJ1-2; 8 bases agree with TRBD1. CDR1 and CDR2 from the germline V gene are SEHNR and FQNEAQ (reference sequence). J gave up 2 bases and V 4 bases, and 9 bases lay outside the gene matches. CDR3 length equals 16 residues. CDR3 sequence (DNA): TGTGCCAGCAGCTGGATGGGACAGGAGGTAAACTATGGCTACACCTTC. It encodes CASSWMGQEVNYGYTF.

The genes are TRBV7-9 and TRBJ1-5; 7 bases fit TRBD1. After removal of 6 bases from V and 7 bases from J, the junction contained 9 bases not matched to a gene. CDR1 is SEHNR and CDR2 is FQNEAQ in the germline V gene (reference sequence). The CDR3 has 14 amino acids. DNA of the CDR3: TGTGCCAGCAGTCAGACAGGGTCGGGGCAGCCCCAGCATTTT. This sequence encodes CASSQTGSGQPQHF. Together with reference TRBV7-9 and TRBJ1-5, the CDR3 gives the full variable domain: DTGVSQNPRHKITKRGQNVTFRCDPISEHNRLYWYRQTLGQGPEFLTYFQNEAQLEKSRLLSDRFSAERPKGSFSTLEIQRTEQGDSAMYLCASSQTGSGQPQHFGDGTRLSIL.

The chain has TRBV5-8 and TRBJ1-2; TRBD1 matches at 9 bases. Germline V gene sequence: CDR1 SGHTS, CDR2 YDEGEE. J lost 6 bases, V lost 4 bases, and 7 bases had no gene match. This CDR3 spans 14 amino acids. CDR3 DNA: TGTGCCAGCAGCCCACGGACAGGGGCGGATGGCTACACCTTC. It translates to CASSPRTGADGYTF.

The chain has TRBV27 and TRBJ2-3; 7 nucleotides agree with TRBD2. Germline V CDR1 and CDR2: MNHEY, SMNVEV (reference sequence). J gave up 0 bases and V 7 bases, and 10 bases lay outside the gene matches. The CDR3 extends over 16 amino acids. CDR3 loop: CASTSFGGGSTDTQYF. CDR3 DNA sequence: TGTGCCAGCACCTCTTTTGGGGGGGGGAGCACAGATACGCAGTATTTT.

The rearrangement joins TRBV21-1 to TRBJ1-4; the table's TRBD1 call for D was not verified on the DNA. TRBV21-1 is classified as a pseudogene. The CDR3 spans 16 residues. In DNA form, the CDR3 reads TGTGCCAGCAGCCCACCCTGGACAGCGGCTAATGAAAAACTGTTTTTT. This gives the protein CASSPPWTAANEKLFF.

J is TRBJ1-5 and V is TRBV4-1; no clear D. The length of the CDR3 is 16 residues. Germline V lookup: CDR1 MGHRA, CDR2 YSYEKL. With 0 bases removed from V and 5 bases from J, the gap between germline ends came to 14 bases. CDR3 protein: CASSQDQEVRYQPQHF. The CDR3 region has the DNA TGCGCCAGCAGCCAAGATCAAGAGGTGAGGTATCAGCCCCAGCATTTT.

The rearrangement joins TRBV28 to TRBJ1-4; D unresolved. CDR1 and CDR2 (germline): MDHEN, SYDVKM. V was trimmed by 6 bases and J by 4 bases, leaving 9 bases between them. The length of the CDR3 is 13 residues. The CDR3 bases are TGTGCCAGCAGGCTCGGGAGTAATGAAAAACTGTTTTTT. It translates to CASRLGSNEKLFF.

This clone was detected a few times. This sequence joins TRBV2 and TRBJ1-1, with D uncertain. The length of the CDR3 is 13 residues. Per germline, CDR1 SNHLY and CDR2 FYNNEI. The ends were cut back, 1 base at V and 1 base at J, with 4 bases in the middle. Here the CDR3 reads CASSEDGNTEAFF. CDR3 coding DNA: TGTGCCAGCAGTGAAGACGGGAACACTGAAGCTTTCTTT. Full variable domain (rest looked up from reference TRBV2 and TRBJ1-1): EPEVTQTPSHQVTQMGQEVILRCVPISNHLYFYWYRQILGQKVEFLVSFYNNEISEKSEIFDDQFSVERPDGSNFTLKIRSTKLEDSAMYFCASSEDGNTEAFFGQGTRLTVV.

The chain is built from TRBV7-8 and TRBJ1-5; 8 bases are shared with TRBD1. Germline V gene sequence: CDR1 SGHVS, CDR2 FQNEAQ. This CDR3 is built from 17 residues. V lost 5 bases, J lost 0 bases, and 9 bases stayed unmatched. In DNA form, the CDR3 reads TGTGCCAGCAGCCAGAGGACAGGGTGGGATAGCAATCAGCCCCAGCATTTT. The encoded protein is CASSQRTGWDSNQPQHF.

The V call is TRBV10-3, the J call TRBJ1-2; 7 bases are shared with TRBD1. The V segment lost 6 bases and the J segment 6 bases; nucleotides outside the gene matches: 7. Per the germline V gene, CDR1 is ENHRY and CDR2 is SYGVKD. This CDR3 comprises 13 residues. CDR3 sequence reads: CAIRDDRDHGYTF. The CDR3 DNA reads as TGTGCCATCAGGGATGACAGGGACCATGGCTACACCTTC.

The chain carries TRBV6-5 and TRBJ2-7, with 7 bases identical to TRBD1. From germline, CDR1 is MNHEY and CDR2 SVGAGI. V shed 6 bases, J shed 3 bases, and the junction held 8 bases outside the gene matches. There are 14 residues in the CDR3. As DNA, the CDR3 is TGTGCCAGCAGACCTACAGGGGTGAGCTACGAGCAGTACTTC. Amino acid sequence: CASRPTGVSYEQYF.

The chain recombines TRBV4-1 with TRBJ2-1, with 10 bases identical to TRBD1. Trimming cost V 4 bases and J 7 bases; bases outside gene matches: 13. The CDR3 contains 17 residues. Germline V lookup: CDR1 MGHRA, CDR2 YSYEKL. The CDR3 DNA sequence: TGCGCCAGCAGCCCGGGGGACAGGGGACGGTTCAGGAATGAGCAGTTCTTC. This translates into CASSPGDRGRFRNEQFF.

In this sample, this clone turned up once. A read error may produce the germline difference seen at one junction end. The same CDR3 is also encoded by other DNA sequences in this sample. This rearrangement joins TRBV6-1 to TRBJ1-5, with 7 bases that match TRBD1. The CDR3 contains 14 residues. Germline V lookup: CDR1 MNHNS, CDR2 SASEGT. The CDR3 is CASSDLQGRQPQHF. CDR3 nucleotides: TGTGCAAGCAGTGATCTACAGGGGAGGCAGCCCCAGCATTTT.

V is TRBV28 and J is TRBJ1-3; D gene unclear. CDR1 and CDR2 from the germline V gene are MDHEN and SYDVKM. Between the trimmed V and J ends, which lost 3 bases and 0 bases, there was a span of 9 bases. The CDR3 consists of 15 residues. The DNA for the CDR3 is TGTGCCAGCAGTTTTGCGGGATACTCTGGAAACACCATATATTTT. Its protein is CASSFAGYSGNTIYF.

With respect to this clone: One junction end disagrees with the germline gene, perhaps due to a read error. Distinct nucleotide sequences in the sample also encode this CDR3. The gene calls are TRBV18 and TRBJ1-1; D remains unclear. The V gene's germline CDR1 is KGHSH and CDR2 LQKENI. The CDR3 is 15 residues long. As DNA, the CDR3 is TGTGCTAGCTCATCCGAGACAAGCGGGATCACTGAAGCTTTCTTT. It yields the protein CASSSETSGITEAFF.